These 7 T cell receptor beta chains share one sample of origin, sequenced in a study of shared clonotypes between healthy human individuals. The repertoire was sequenced with immunoSEQ multiplex PCR; TCRdb's copy has only in-frame clones and lacks some. The sample has approximately 2.1 million clones; about 92% are singletons. Material for sequencing was naive CD4+ T cells from PBMCs. Subset described: CD45RA+ positively selected. The receptors derive from a man between 18 and 35 years old in good health. Some clones in this sample may be carry-over from other donors' samples.

The V and J genes are TRBV30 and TRBJ2-6; TRBD1 matches 9 bases. This CDR3 has 17 residues. Losses at the gene ends were 0 bases for V and 0 bases for J; bases not matched to a gene: 3. In germline, CDR1 is GTSNPN, CDR2 SVGIG (reference sequence). The CDR3 bases are TGTGCCTGGAGTGTAGGGACAGGGCCCTCTGGGGCCAACGTCCTGACTTTC. It yields the protein CAWSVGTGPSGANVLTF. The complete variable domain, with remaining parts taken from reference TRBV30 and TRBJ2-6, reads SQTIHQWPATLVQPVGSPLSLECTVEGTSNPNLYWYRQAAGRGLQLLFYSVGIGQISSEVPQNLSASRPQDRQFILSSKKLLLSDSGFYLCAWSVGTGPSGANVLTFGAGSRLTVL.

The chain is built from TRBV5-4 and TRBJ2-5, with D tentatively TRBD1 (5 bases). The CDR3 runs to 14 residues. The V end lost 0 bases, the J end lost 1 base, and 7 bases lay between the germline ends. Looked up from germline, CDR1 is SGHNT and CDR2 is YYREEE (reference sequence). The CDR3 protein is CASSLVDTQETQYF. The CDR3 DNA follows: TGTGCCAGCAGCTTGGTGGACACCCAAGAGACCCAGTACTTC. Together with reference TRBV5-4 and TRBJ2-5, the CDR3 gives the full variable domain: ETGVTQSPTHLIKTRGQQVTLRCSSQSGHNTVSWYQQALGQGPQFIFQYYREEENGRGNFPPRFSGLQFPNYSSELNVNALELDDSALYLCASSLVDTQETQYFGPGTRLLVL.

The chain employs TRBV6-1 and TRBJ1-1; the D is unclear. This CDR3 spans 13 amino acids. The V end lost 8 bases, the J end lost 4 bases, and 14 bases lay between the germline ends. Per germline, CDR1 MNHNS and CDR2 SASEGT. The CDR3 sequence is CASGDRRGTEAFF. The CDR3 DNA follows: TGTGCCAGCGGCGACCGCCGCGGCACTGAAGCTTTCTTT.

This rearrangement joins TRBV19 to TRBJ2-1; 7 nucleotides agree with TRBD2. Germline V lookup: CDR1 LNHDA, CDR2 SQIVND (reference sequence). Trimming took 3 bases from V and 5 from J; bases not matched to a gene: 7. This CDR3 has 15 amino acids. The CDR3 sequence: CASSIVSGTNNEQFF. CDR3 DNA: TGTGCCAGTAGTATTGTGAGCGGGACGAACAATGAGCAGTTCTTC.

The rearrangement uses TRBV6-1 and TRBJ2-5, with TRBD1 matching 8 bases. The germline V gene encodes CDR1 MNHNS and CDR2 SASEGT. After removal of 1 base from V and 4 bases from J, the junction contained 5 bases not matched to a gene. This CDR3 contains 15 residues. The CDR3 loop reads CASSEGDRGAETQYF. In DNA, the CDR3 is TGTGCCAGCAGTGAAGGTGACAGGGGCGCAGAGACCCAGTACTTC.

This sequence joins TRBV7-9 and TRBJ1-1; D not certain. The CDR3 contains 13 residues. Trimming stripped 5 bases from V and 0 bases from J, with 7 bases between. The V gene's germline CDR1 is SEHNR and CDR2 FQNEAQ (reference sequence). CDR3 region: CASSVDMNTEAFF. CDR3 sequence (DNA): TGTGCCAGCAGCGTTGATATGAACACTGAAGCTTTCTTT.

V gene TRBV6-1 combines with J gene TRBJ2-2; D is possibly TRBD1 or TRBD2 (5 bases each). Germline CDR1 MNHNS, CDR2 SASEGT. This CDR3 is built from 13 residues. V dropped 2 bases and J dropped 7 bases, with 8 bases sitting between them. CDR3 region: CASSESGLGELFF. The DNA of the CDR3 is TGTGCCAGCAGTGAATCGGGGCTCGGGGAGCTGTTTTTT.